This is a list of T cell receptor beta chains from one sample in a study of shared clonotypes between healthy human individuals. The table came from immunoSEQ multiplex PCR; TCRdb's copy has only in-frame clones and leaves some out. The table has 600,000 to 750,000 clones, approximately 77% seen once. Input material: memory CD4+ T cells sorted from blood. These receptors were obtained from a woman younger than 45 in good health. The CDR3 runs from the conserved cysteine through the conserved F or W. Each record gives: J gene, clone size, V gene, D gene, CDR3 protein, CDR3 DNA. D genes are given only for firm matches. Where a row states a size, it is once, few, many or the class of an expanded clone; other rows omit it.

J: TRBJ1-1; size: -; V: TRBV15; D: -; CDR3: CATSRDWEGGTEAFF; DNA: TGTGCCACCAGCAGAGATTGGGAGGGGGGCACTGAAGCTTTCTTT
J: TRBJ2-7; size: few; V: TRBV5-1; D: -; CDR3: CASSLRGEVYEQYF; DNA: TGCGCCAGCAGCTTAAGAGGGGAAGTCTACGAGCAGTACTTC
J: TRBJ1-5; size: -; V: TRBV25-1; D: TRBD1; CDR3: CASSGGKETGENQPQHF; DNA: TGTGCCAGCAGTGGGGGTAAGGAGACAGGGGAAAATCAGCCCCAGCATTTT
J: TRBJ1-2; size: -; V: TRBV14; D: TRBD1; CDR3: CASSPYTGGSGYTF; DNA: TGTGCCAGCAGCCCTTATACAGGGGGTAGCGGCTACACCTTC
J: TRBJ2-5; size: -; V: TRBV5-1; D: -; CDR3: CASSLANRVVETQYF; DNA: TGCGCCAGCAGCTTGGCCAACAGGGTGGTAGAGACCCAGTACTTC
J: TRBJ2-6; size: few; V: TRBV7-3; D: -; CDR3: CASSRDALPGGANVLTF; DNA: TGTGCCAGCAGCAGGGACGCCCTCCCAGGGGGGGCCAACGTCCTGACTTTC
J: TRBJ2-7; size: few; V: TRBV6-1; D: TRBD2; CDR3: CASRALAGGGYEQYF; DNA: TGTGCCAGCAGAGCACTAGCGGGAGGGGGGTACGAGCAGTACTTC
J: TRBJ2-7; size: few; V: TRBV6-6; D: -; CDR3: CASSSTGLPYEQYF; DNA: TGTGCCAGCAGTTCGACGGGCCTTCCCTACGAGCAGTACTTC
J: TRBJ2-7; size: -; V: TRBV14; D: -; CDR3: CASSQTLGQFEQYF; DNA: TGTGCCAGCAGCCAAACGCTTGGACAGTTCGAGCAGTACTTC
J: TRBJ1-4; size: -; V: TRBV11-2; D: -; CDR3: CASSRTEGTNEKLFF; DNA: TGTGCCAGCAGCCGGACGGAGGGTACTAATGAAAAACTGTTTTTT
J: TRBJ2-7; size: once; V: TRBV9; D: TRBD1; CDR3: CASSVGQGFYEQYF; DNA: TGTGCCAGCAGCGTCGGACAGGGATTCTACGAGCAGTACTTC
J: TRBJ2-1; size: once; V: TRBV7-6; D: -; CDR3: CASSPSPGGDNEQFF; DNA: TGTGCCAGCAGCCCATCGCCGGGCGGGGACAATGAGCAGTTCTTC
J: TRBJ2-7; size: -; V: TRBV30; D: -; CDR3: CAWSVQYEQYF; DNA: TGTGCCTGGAGTGTACAGTACGAGCAGTACTTC
J: TRBJ1-1; size: few; V: TRBV5-1; D: -; CDR3: CASSFSTVNTEAFF; DNA: TGCGCCAGCAGCTTTTCGACCGTGAACACTGAAGCTTTCTTT
J: TRBJ2-1; size: -; V: TRBV6-5; D: -; CDR3: CATRWVDEQFF; DNA: TGTGCCACTCGCTGGGTTGATGAGCAGTTCTTC
J: TRBJ2-1; size: -; V: TRBV25-1; D: -; CDR3: CASSESIGAYNEQFF; DNA: TGTGCCAGCAGTGAATCCATCGGGGCCTACAATGAGCAGTTCTTC
J: TRBJ2-7; size: few; V: TRBV25-1; D: -; CDR3: CASSEGAEPLYEQYF; DNA: TGTGCCAGCAGTGAAGGAGCGGAGCCTCTCTACGAGCAGTACTTC
J: TRBJ1-2; size: -; V: TRBV7-9; D: -; CDR3: CASSLGLPSPGSYTF; DNA: TGTGCCAGCAGCTTAGGACTGCCTTCCCCCGGGAGCTACACCTTC
J: TRBJ1-5; size: -; V: TRBV12-5; D: -; CDR3: CASGLVKSMGSNQPQHF; DNA: TGTGCTAGTGGTTTGGTAAAATCGATGGGTAGCAATCAGCCCCAGCATTTT
J: TRBJ1-2; size: -; V: TRBV6-1; D: TRBD1; CDR3: CASSPGDRTFLVCTF; DNA: TGTGCCAGCAGTCCCGGGGACAGGACCTTTTTGGTATGCACCTTC
J: TRBJ1-1; size: -; V: TRBV7-6; D: TRBD1; CDR3: CASSSRDRLGRTEAFF; DNA: TGTGCCAGCAGCTCCAGGGACAGATTGGGGCGCACTGAAGCTTTCTTT
J: TRBJ1-2; size: -; V: TRBV20-1; D: -; CDR3: CSAALEGGYTF; DNA: TGCAGTGCGGCCCTTGAAGGGGGCTACACCTTC
J: TRBJ2-2; size: once; V: TRBV6-5; D: -; CDR3: CASSYGGSYRIGELFF; DNA: TGTGCCAGCAGTTATGGTGGGAGCTACAGGATCGGGGAGCTGTTTTTT
J: TRBJ2-3; size: many; V: TRBV19; D: -; CDR3: CASSTGAGQTDTQYF; DNA: TGTGCCAGTAGTACCGGGGCGGGGCAGACAGATACGCAGTATTTT
J: TRBJ1-3; size: -; V: TRBV5-1; D: -; CDR3: CASSLGTAGNTIYF; DNA: TGCGCCAGCAGCCTCGGGACGGCAGGAAACACCATATATTTT
J: TRBJ2-7; size: -; V: TRBV6-5; D: TRBD1; CDR3: CASSYTRTGDYEQYF; DNA: TGTGCCAGCAGTTACACAAGGACAGGGGACTACGAGCAGTACTTC
J: TRBJ2-1; size: -; V: TRBV19; D: -; CDR3: CASSIGSLAGYNEQFF; DNA: TGTGCCAGTAGTATAGGAAGTCTCGCGGGGTACAATGAGCAGTTCTTC
J: TRBJ2-7; size: few; V: TRBV9; D: -; CDR3: CASSSDQAKQYF; DNA: TGTGCCAGCAGCTCGGATCAGGCGAAGCAGTACTTC
J: TRBJ1-2; size: once; V: TRBV7-3; D: TRBD1; CDR3: CASSLAGRGRVGYGYTF; DNA: TGTGCCAGCAGCTTAGCGGGAAGGGGGCGCGTCGGCTATGGCTACACCTTC
J: TRBJ2-1; size: once; V: TRBV4-1; D: -; CDR3: CASSPPYNEQFF; DNA: TGCGCCAGCAGCCCCCCCTACAATGAGCAGTTCTTC